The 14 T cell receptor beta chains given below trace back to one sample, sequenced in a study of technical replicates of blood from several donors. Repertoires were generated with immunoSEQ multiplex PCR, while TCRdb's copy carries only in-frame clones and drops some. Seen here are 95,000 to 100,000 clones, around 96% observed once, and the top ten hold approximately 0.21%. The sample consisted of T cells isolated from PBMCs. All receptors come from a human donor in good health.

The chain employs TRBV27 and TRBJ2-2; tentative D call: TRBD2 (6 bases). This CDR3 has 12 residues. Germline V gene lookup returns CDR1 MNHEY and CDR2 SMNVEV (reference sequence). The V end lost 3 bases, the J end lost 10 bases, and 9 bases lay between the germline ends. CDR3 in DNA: TGTGCCAGCAGTTTCAGGGAGGAGGAGCTGTTTTTT. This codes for CASSFREEELFF.

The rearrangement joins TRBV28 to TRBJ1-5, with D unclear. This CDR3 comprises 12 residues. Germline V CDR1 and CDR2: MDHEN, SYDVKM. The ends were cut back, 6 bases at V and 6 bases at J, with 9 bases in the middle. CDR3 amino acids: CASRIRPQPQHF. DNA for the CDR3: TGTGCCAGCAGGATCAGGCCTCAGCCCCAGCATTTT.

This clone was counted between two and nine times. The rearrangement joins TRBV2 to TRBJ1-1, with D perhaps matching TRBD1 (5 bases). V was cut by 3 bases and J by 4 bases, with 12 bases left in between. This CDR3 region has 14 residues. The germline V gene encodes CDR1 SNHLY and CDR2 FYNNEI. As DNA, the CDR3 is TGTGCCAGCAGTGACAGGGTAGCGGGCACTGAAGCTTTCTTT. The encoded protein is CASSDRVAGTEAFF.

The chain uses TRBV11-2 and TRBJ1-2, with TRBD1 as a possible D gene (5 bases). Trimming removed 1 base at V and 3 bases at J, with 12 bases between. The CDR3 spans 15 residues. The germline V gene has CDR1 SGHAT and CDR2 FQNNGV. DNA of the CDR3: TGTGCCAGCAGCTTAGTCGGGGGAGGGGACTATGGCTACACCTTC. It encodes CASSLVGGGDYGYTF. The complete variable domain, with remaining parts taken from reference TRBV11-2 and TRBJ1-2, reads EAGVAQSPRYKIIEKRQSVAFWCNPISGHATLYWYQQILGQGPKLLIQFQNNGVVDDSQLPKDRFSAERLKGVDSTLKIQPAKLEDSAVYLCASSLVGGGDYGYTFGSGTRLTVV.

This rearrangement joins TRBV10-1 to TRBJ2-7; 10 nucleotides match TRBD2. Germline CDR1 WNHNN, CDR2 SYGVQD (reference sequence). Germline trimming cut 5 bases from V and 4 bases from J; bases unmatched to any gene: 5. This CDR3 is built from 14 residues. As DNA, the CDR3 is TGCGCCAGCAGTCCTAGCGGGAGTTATTACGAGCAGTACTTC. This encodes CASSPSGSYYEQYF.

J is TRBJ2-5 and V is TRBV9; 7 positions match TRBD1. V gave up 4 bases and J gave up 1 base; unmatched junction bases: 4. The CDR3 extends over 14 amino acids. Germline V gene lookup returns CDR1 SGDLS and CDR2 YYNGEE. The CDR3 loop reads CASSPQGVQETQYF. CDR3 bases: TGTGCCAGCAGCCCCCAGGGGGTCCAAGAGACCCAGTACTTC.

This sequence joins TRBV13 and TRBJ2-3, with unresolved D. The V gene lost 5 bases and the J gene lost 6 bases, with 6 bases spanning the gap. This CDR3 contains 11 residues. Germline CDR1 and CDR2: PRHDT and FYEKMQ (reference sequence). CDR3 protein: CASSPLDTQYF. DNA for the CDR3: TGTGCCAGCAGCCCCCTGGATACGCAGTATTTT.

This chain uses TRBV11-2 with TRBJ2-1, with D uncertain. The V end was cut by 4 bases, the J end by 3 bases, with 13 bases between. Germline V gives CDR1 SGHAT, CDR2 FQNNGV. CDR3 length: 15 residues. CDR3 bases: TGTGCCAGCAGCTATACCCGGAGCATCTACAATGAGCAGTTCTTC. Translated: CASSYTRSIYNEQFF.

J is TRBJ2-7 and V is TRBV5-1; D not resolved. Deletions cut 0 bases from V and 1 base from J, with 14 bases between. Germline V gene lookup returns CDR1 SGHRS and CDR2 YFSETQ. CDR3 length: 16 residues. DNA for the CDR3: TGCGCCAGCAGCTTGGCCCCCAGCCCTAGTTCCTACGAGCAGTACTTC. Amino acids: CASSLAPSPSSYEQYF. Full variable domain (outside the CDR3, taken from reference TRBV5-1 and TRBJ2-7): KAGVTQTPRYLIKTRGQQVTLSCSPISGHRSVSWYQQTPGQGLQFLFEYFSETQRNKGNFPGRFSGRQFSNSRSEMNVSTLELGDSALYLCASSLAPSPSSYEQYFGPGTRLTVT.

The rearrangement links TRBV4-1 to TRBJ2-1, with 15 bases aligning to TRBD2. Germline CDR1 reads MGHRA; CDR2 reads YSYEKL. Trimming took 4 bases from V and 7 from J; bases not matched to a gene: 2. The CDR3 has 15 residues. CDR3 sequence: CASSRGTSGRNEQFF. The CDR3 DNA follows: TGCGCCAGCAGCCGAGGGACTAGCGGGAGGAATGAGCAGTTCTTC.

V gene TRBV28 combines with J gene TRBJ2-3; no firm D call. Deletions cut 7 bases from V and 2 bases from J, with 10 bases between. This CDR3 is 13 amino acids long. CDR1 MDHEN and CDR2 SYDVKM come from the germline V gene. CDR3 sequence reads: CASTGPNTDTQYF. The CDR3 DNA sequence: TGTGCCAGCACAGGTCCAAACACAGATACGCAGTATTTT.

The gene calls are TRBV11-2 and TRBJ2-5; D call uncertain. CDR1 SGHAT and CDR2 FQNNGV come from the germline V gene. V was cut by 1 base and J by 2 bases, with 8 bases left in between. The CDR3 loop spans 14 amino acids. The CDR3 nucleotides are TGTGCCAGCAGCTTAGGGTTCACACAAGAGACCCAGTACTTC. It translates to CASSLGFTQETQYF.

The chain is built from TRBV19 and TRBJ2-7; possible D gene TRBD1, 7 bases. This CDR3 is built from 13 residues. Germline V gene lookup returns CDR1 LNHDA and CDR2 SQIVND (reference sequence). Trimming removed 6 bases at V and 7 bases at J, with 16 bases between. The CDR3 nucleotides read TGTGCCAGTAGGAGGAGGGGGCTAGGAGAGCAGTACTTC. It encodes CASRRRGLGEQYF.

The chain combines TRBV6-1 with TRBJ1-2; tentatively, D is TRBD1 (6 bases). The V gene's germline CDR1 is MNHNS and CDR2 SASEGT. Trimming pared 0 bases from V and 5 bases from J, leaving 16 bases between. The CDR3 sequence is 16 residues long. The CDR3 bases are TGTGCCAGCAGTGAAGCGGAGGTGGGGGGGCCTTATGGCTACACCTTC. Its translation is CASSEAEVGGPYGYTF.